This T cell receptor (beta chain) was found in a study of siplizumab effects on memory and regulatory T cells. General study findings and limits: Apparently key alloresponse contributors, naive T cells also seemed more diverse than memory cells. Tregs that proliferated in siplizumab cultures did not have their suppressive function confirmed. Sequences below about 10^-5 frequency were poorly captured. As a result, only a minor fraction of alloreactive clones mapped to unstimulated subsets.

Note on this clone: The antigen is unknown.

There are 15 residues in the CDR3. With 3 bases removed from V and 6 bases from J, the gap between germline ends came to 14 bases. Germline-derived CDR1 and CDR2 are MNHNS and SASEGT. The repertoire was sequenced with immunoSEQ multiplex PCR; TCRdb's copy has only in-frame clones and lacks some. The sample has about 87,000 clones, approximately 90% seen once; the top ten hold roughly 15%. The sample was CD4+ T cells sorted from blood. The chain is built from TRBV6-1 and TRBJ2-2; D might be TRBD1 or TRBD2, each matching 5 bases. The sequence was obtained from a human donor in good health. Here the CDR3 reads CASSERGKFAGELFF. CDR3 bases: TGTGCCAGCAGTGAGAGGGGAAAGTTTGCCGGGGAGCTGTTTTTT.